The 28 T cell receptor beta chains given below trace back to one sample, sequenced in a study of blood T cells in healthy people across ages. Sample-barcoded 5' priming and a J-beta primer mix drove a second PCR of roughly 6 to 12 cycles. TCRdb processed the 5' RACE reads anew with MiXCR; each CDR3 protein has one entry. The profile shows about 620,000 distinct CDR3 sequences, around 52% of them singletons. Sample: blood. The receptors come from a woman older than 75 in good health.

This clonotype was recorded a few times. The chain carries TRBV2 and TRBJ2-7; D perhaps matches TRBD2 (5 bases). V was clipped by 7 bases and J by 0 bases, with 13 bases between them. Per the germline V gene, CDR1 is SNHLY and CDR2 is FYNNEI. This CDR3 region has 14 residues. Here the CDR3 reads CASKEVRNSYEQYF. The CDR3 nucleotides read TGTGCCAGCAAGGAGGTACGGAACTCCTACGAGCAGTACTTC.

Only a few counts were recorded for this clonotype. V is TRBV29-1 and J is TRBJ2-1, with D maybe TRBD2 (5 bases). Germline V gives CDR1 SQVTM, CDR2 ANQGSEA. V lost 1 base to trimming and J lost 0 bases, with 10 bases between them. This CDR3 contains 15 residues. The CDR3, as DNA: TGCAGCGTTGAAGTATGGGAGAGCTCCTACAATGAGCAGTTCTTC. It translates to CSVEVWESSYNEQFF.

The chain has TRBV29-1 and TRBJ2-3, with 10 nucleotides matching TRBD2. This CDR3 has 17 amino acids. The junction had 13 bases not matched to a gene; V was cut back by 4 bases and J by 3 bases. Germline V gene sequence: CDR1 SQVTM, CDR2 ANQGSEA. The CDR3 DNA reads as TGCAGCGTTGGGGAACTAATAGCGGGAGGTAGGACAGATACGCAGTATTTT. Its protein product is CSVGELIAGGRTDTQYF.

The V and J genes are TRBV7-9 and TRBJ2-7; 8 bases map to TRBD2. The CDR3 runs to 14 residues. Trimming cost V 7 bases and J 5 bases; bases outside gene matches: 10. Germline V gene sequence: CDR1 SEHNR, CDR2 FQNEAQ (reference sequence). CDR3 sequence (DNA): TGTGCCAGCACTCCTCGGGGGGGAATCGACGAGCAGTACTTC. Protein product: CASTPRGGIDEQYF.

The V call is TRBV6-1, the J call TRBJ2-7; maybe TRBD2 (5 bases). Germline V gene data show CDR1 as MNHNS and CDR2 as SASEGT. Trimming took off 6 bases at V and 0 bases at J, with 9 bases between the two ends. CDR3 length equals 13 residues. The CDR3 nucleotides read TGTGCCAGCAGACTAGGATCCTCCTACGAGCAGTACTTC. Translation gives CASRLGSSYEQYF.

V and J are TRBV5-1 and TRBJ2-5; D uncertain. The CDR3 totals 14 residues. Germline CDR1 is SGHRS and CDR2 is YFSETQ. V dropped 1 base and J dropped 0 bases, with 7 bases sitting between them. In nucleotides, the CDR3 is TGCGCCAGCAGCTTGATGCACAACCAAGAGACCCAGTACTTC. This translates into CASSLMHNQETQYF.

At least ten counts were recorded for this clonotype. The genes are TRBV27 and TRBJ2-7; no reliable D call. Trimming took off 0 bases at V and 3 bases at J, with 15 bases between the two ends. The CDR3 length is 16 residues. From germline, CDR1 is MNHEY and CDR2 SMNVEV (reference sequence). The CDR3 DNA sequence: TGTGCCAGCAGTTTATCGTTAACAAAGACCGTCTACGAGCAGTACTTC. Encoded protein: CASSLSLTKTVYEQYF.

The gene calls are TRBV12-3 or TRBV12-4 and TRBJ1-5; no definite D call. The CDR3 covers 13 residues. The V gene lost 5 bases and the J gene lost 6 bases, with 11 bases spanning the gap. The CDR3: CASSVTWGQPQHF. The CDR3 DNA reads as TGTGCCAGCAGTGTAACCTGGGGTCAGCCCCAGCATTTT.

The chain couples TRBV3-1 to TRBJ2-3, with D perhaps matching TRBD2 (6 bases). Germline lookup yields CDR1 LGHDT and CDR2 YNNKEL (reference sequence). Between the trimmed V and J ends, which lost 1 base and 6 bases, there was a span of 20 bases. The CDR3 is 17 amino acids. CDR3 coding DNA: TGTGCCAGCAGCCAAGGCGGGACTGCACCGTTAAAGGATACGCAGTATTTT. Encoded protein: CASSQGGTAPLKDTQYF.

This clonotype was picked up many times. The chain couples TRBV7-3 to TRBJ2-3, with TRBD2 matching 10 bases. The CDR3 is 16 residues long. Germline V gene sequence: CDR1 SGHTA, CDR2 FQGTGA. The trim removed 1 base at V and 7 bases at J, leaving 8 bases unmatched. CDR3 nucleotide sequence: TGTGCCAGCAGCTTAATAGGCGCTAGCGGGGGACATACGCAGTATTTT. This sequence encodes CASSLIGASGGHTQYF.

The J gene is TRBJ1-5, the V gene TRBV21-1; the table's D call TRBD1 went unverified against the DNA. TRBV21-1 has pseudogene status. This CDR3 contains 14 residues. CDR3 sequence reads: CASRPGGLCQPQHF. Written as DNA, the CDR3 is TGTGCCAGCAGACCAGGGGGTCTTTGTCAGCCCCAGCATTTT.

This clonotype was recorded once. CDR3 DNA: TGTGCCAGCACTACCTCACCGGGACAGGGGACCTACGAGCAGTACTTC. Translation gives CASTTSPGQGTYEQYF. The V and J genes are TRBV28 and TRBJ2-7, with TRBD1 matching 10 bases. With 7 bases clipped from V and 2 bases from J, the junction kept 11 bases outside the gene matches. The V gene's germline CDR1 is MDHEN and CDR2 SYDVKM. This CDR3 is 16 amino acids long.

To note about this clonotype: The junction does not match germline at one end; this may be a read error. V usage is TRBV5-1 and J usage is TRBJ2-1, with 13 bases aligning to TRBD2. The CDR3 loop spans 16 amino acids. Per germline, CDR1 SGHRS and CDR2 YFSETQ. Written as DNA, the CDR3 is TGCGTCAGCAGCAGACTAGCGGGAGGCTCCTACAATGAGCGGTTCTTC. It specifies CVSSRLAGGSYNERFF.

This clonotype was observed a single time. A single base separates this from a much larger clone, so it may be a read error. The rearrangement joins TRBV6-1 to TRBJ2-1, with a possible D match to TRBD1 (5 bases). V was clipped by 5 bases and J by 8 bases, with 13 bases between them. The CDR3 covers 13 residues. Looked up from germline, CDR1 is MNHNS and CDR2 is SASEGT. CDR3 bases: TGTGCCAGCAGTAAGACCAGGGAAGATGAGCAGTTCTTC. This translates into CASSKTREDEQFF.

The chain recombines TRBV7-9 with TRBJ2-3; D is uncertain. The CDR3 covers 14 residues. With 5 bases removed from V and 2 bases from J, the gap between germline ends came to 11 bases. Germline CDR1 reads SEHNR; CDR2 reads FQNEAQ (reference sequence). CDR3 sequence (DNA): TGTGCCAGCAGCCATAGGTACAACACAGATACGCAGTATTTT. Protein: CASSHRYNTDTQYF.

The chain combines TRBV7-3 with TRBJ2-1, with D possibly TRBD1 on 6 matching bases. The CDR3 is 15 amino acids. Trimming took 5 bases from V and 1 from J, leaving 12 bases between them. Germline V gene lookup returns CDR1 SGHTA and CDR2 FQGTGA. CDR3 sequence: CASSRRGRSYNEQFF. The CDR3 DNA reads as TGTGCCAGCAGCCGCAGGGGCCGGTCCTACAATGAGCAGTTCTTC.

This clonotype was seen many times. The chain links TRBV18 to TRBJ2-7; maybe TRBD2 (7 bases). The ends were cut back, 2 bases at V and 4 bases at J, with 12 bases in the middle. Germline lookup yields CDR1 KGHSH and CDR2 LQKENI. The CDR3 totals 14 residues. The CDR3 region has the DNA TGTGCCAGCTCACCATTCAGGGGACTATACGAGCAGTACTTC. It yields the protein CASSPFRGLYEQYF.

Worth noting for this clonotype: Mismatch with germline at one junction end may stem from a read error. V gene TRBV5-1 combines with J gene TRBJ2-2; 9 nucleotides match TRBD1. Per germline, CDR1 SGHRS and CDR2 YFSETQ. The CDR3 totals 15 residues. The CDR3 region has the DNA TGCGCCTGCAGCTTAGCTGGGACAGGGTCCGGGGAGCTGTTTTTT. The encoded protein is CACSLAGTGSGELFF. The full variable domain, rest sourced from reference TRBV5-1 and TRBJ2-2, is KAGVTQTPRYLIKTRGQQVTLSCSPISGHRSVSWYQQTPGQGLQFLFEYFSETQRNKGNFPGRFSGRQFSNSRSEMNVSTLELGDSALYLCACSLAGTGSGELFFGEGSRLTVL.

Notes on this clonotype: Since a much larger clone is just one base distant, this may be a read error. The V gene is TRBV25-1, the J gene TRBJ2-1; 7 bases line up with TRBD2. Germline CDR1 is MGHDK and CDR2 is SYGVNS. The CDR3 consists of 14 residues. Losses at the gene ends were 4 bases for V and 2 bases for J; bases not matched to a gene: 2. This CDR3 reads CASSGAGTYNEQFF. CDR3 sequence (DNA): TGTGCCAGCAGTGGAGCGGGGACCTACAATGAGCAGTTCTTC.

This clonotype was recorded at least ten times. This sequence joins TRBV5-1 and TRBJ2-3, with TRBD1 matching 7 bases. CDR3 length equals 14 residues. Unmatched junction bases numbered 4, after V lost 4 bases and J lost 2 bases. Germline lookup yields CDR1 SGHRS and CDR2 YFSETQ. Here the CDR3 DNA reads TGCGCCAGCAGCATCGGGACAGTCACAGATACGCAGTATTTT. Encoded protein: CASSIGTVTDTQYF.

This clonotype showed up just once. CDR3 coding DNA: TGTGCCAGCAGCTTAGAGCCAGTGGAGACCCAGTACTTC. It encodes CASSLEPVETQYF. This rearrangement joins TRBV7-2 to TRBJ2-5; D is unclear. This CDR3 has 13 amino acids. The germline V and J ends were trimmed by 1 base and 5 bases, with 8 bases remaining between them. Per germline, CDR1 SGHTA and CDR2 FQGNSA.

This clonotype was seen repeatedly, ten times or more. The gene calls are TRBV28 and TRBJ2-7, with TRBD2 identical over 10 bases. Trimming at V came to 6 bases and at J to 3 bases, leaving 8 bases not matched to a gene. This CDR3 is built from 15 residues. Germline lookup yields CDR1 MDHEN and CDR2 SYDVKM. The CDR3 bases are TGTGCCAGCAGCCCTGGAGCGGGAGGGGGCTACGAGCAGTACTTC. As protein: CASSPGAGGGYEQYF.

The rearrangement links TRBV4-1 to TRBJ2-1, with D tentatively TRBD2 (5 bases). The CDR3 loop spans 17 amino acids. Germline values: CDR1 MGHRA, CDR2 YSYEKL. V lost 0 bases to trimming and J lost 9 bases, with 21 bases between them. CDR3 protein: CASSQDRLASNRGEQFF. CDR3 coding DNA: TGCGCCAGCAGCCAAGATCGGCTAGCCTCTAACAGAGGTGAGCAGTTCTTC.

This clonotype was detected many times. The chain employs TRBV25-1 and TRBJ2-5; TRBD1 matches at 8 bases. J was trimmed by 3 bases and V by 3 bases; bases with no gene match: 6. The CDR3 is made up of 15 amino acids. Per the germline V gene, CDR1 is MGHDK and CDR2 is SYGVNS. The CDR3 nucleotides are TGTGCCAGCAGTGAGATGTCAGGGGGCAAAGAGACCCAGTACTTC. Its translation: CASSEMSGGKETQYF.

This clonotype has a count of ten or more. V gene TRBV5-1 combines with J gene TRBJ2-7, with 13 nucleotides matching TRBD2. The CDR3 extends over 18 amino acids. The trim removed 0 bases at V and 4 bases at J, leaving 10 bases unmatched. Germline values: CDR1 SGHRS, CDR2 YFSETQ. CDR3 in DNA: TGCGCCAGCAGCTTGGGTCTAGGACTAGCGGGAGAAGGTTACGAGCAGTACTTC. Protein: CASSLGLGLAGEGYEQYF. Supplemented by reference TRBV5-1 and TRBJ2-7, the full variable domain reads KAGVTQTPRYLIKTRGQQVTLSCSPISGHRSVSWYQQTPGQGLQFLFEYFSETQRNKGNFPGRFSGRQFSNSRSEMNVSTLELGDSALYLCASSLGLGLAGEGYEQYFGPGTRLTVT.

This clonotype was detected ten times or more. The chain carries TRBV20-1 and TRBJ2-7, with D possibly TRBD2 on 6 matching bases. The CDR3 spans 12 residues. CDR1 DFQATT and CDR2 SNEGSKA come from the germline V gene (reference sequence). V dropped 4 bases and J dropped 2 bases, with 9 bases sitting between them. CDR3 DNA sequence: TGCAGTGCTACACAGCGGGCCTACGAGCAGTACTTC. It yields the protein CSATQRAYEQYF.

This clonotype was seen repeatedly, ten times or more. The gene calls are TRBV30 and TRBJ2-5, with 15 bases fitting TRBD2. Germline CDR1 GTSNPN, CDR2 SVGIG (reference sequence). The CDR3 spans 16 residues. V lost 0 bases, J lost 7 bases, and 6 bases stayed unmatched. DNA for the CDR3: TGTGCCTGGAGTGTAGGACTAGCGGGAGGGCCGGTGACCCAGTACTTC. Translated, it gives CAWSVGLAGGPVTQYF.

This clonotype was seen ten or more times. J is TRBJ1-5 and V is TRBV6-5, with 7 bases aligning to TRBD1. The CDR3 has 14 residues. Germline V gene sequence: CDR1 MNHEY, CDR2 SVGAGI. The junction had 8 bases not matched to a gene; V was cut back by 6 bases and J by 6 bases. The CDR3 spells CASSRSTGVQPQHF. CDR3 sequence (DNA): TGTGCCAGCAGCCGAAGCACAGGGGTTCAGCCCCAGCATTTT.